This T cell receptor beta chain was found in a study of technical replicates of blood from several donors. Profiled with immunoSEQ multiplex PCR; TCRdb holds only in-frame clones, not every one. In the table there are 65,000 to 90,000 clones, 90% to 95% of which are singletons. The germline V gene has CDR1 SGHVS and CDR2 FNYEAQ. This CDR3 spans 16 amino acids. The V gene end was trimmed by 4 bases and the J gene end by 4 bases; junction bases not matched to a gene: 7. The chain has TRBV7-6 and TRBJ2-6; TRBD1 matches 7 bases. The material sequenced was PBMCs. The TCR sequence derives from a human donor in good health. Some clones in this sample may be carry-over from other donors' samples. The CDR3 here is CASSSAGGSGANVLTF. CDR3 sequence (DNA): TGTGCCAGCAGCTCGGCAGGGGGATCAGGGGCCAACGTCCTGACTTTC. The full variable domain, in which reference TRBV7-6 and TRBJ2-6 provide the parts outside the CDR3, is GAGVSQSPRYKVTKRGQDVALRCDPISGHVSLYWYRQALGQGPEFLTYFNYEAQQDKSGLPNDRFSAERPEGSISTLTIQRTEQRDSAMYRCASSSAGGSGANVLTFGAGSRLTVL.